These 13 T cell receptor beta chains share one sample of origin, sequenced in a study of regulatory T cells in long-lasting Graves disease. iRepertoire HTBI primers and Arm-PCR of CDR3 regions built TCR beta libraries. TCRdb reprocessed the multiplex PCR reads with MiXCR, giving one entry per CDR3 protein. Of some 220,000 distinct CDR3 sequences in the sample, roughly 19% were seen once. Time point in this sample: newly diagnosed GD, antithyroid drugs for less than 3 months. RNA from PBMCs was the source of the TCR library. The same sample was also used in a study of T cells in Graves' hyperthyroidism and ophthalmopathy.

The source was peripheral blood mononuclear cells (PBMCs), collected at new diagnosis, from a patient treated with antithyroid drugs. The receptors shown here come from a woman between 25 and 40 years old with Graves disease.

The rearrangement links TRBV10-3 to TRBJ2-5, with a possible D match to TRBD2 (6 bases). The V end lost 2 bases, the J end lost 4 bases, and 20 bases lay between the germline ends. The CDR3 consists of 17 residues. Germline V lookup: CDR1 ENHRY, CDR2 SYGVKD. CDR3 in amino acids: CAISEPVGSGSRETQYF. CDR3 nucleotides: TGTGCCATCAGTGAGCCCGTCGGGAGTGGGTCTAGAGAGACCCAGTACTTC.

This clonotype was found many times. This chain joins TRBV29-1 and TRBJ2-7, with D possibly being TRBD1 (5 bases). The germline gives CDR1 SQVTM, CDR2 ANQGSEA. Trimming took 1 base from V and 3 from J, leaving 13 bases between them. CDR3 length equals 14 residues. The CDR3: CSVEVSGLGYEQYF. The CDR3 DNA sequence: TGCAGCGTTGAAGTGTCAGGGTTAGGCTACGAGCAGTACTTC.

A remark on this clonotype: This may be a read error: a much more frequent sequence differs by one nucleotide. This sequence joins TRBV28 and TRBJ2-1, with D maybe TRBD1 (7 bases). This CDR3 contains 11 residues. In germline, CDR1 is MDHEN, CDR2 SYDVKM. Written as DNA, the CDR3 is TGTGGCGTACAGGGGAGGAATGAGCAGTTCTTC. This codes for CGVQGRNEQFF.

This clonotype was seen at least ten times. The chain employs TRBV5-8 and TRBJ1-4; a weak D match, TRBD1 (5 bases). Germline CDR1 SGHTS, CDR2 YDEGEE. Trimming left V 0 bases short and J 8 bases short, with 14 bases between. This CDR3 spans 15 amino acids. In DNA, the CDR3 is TGTGCCAGCAGCTTGGCCGGCAGGGTTGGGGAAAAACTGTTTTTT. This sequence encodes CASSLAGRVGEKLFF.

On this clonotype itself: With only one base between it and a far larger clone, this is likely a read error. The rearrangement links TRBV6-2 or TRBV6-3 to TRBJ1-1; 7 bases map to TRBD1. Trimming took 6 bases from V and 11 from J; bases not matched to a gene: 21. The CDR3 covers 16 residues. Germline values: CDR1 MNHEY, CDR2 SVGEGT. The CDR3 DNA is TGTGCCAGCAGGCTCGTCAGAACACAGGGGAGTGTAAGGGCTTTCTTT. Residues: CASRLVRTQGSVRAFF.

There are many counts of this clonotype. The chain links TRBV19 to TRBJ1-1; D may be TRBD1 (5 bases). Trimming stripped 7 bases from V and 2 bases from J, with 8 bases between. The CDR3 has 12 amino acids. Germline values: CDR1 LNHDA, CDR2 SQIVND (reference sequence). The CDR3 loop reads CASIGTNTEAFF. In DNA form, the CDR3 reads TGTGCCAGTATAGGGACTAACACTGAAGCTTTCTTT.

The chain employs TRBV7-9 and TRBJ2-2, with D uncertain. CDR3 length: 14 residues. The V gene lost 5 bases and the J gene lost 4 bases, with 11 bases spanning the gap. The germline V gene has CDR1 SEHNR and CDR2 FQNEAQ (reference sequence). DNA of the CDR3: TGTGCCAGCAGCCCTCCCTGGGGCACCGGGGAGCTGTTTTTT. Its translation: CASSPPWGTGELFF.

The genes are TRBV15 and TRBJ1-4, with unresolved D. CDR3 length: 14 residues. The ends were cut back, 3 bases at V and 0 bases at J, with 5 bases in the middle. Germline-derived CDR1 and CDR2 are LNHNV and YYDKDF (reference sequence). CDR3 in DNA: TGTGCCACCAGCAGGGCAACAACTAATGAAAAACTGTTTTTT. It yields the protein CATSRATTNEKLFF.

Only a few counts were recorded for this clonotype. This is likely a read error, given that the CDR3 carries no conserved phenylalanine or tryptophan at its end. This chain connects TRBV4-2 to TRBJ2-1, with 13 bases lining up with TRBD2. Germline lookup yields CDR1 LGHNA and CDR2 YNFKEQ. V lost 4 bases, J lost 9 bases, and 6 bases stayed unmatched. The CDR3 is made up of 15 amino acids. The CDR3 coding sequence is TGTGCCAGCAGCCCAGGGACTAGCGGGGTTACTGAGCAGTTCCTC. Its translation is CASSPGTSGVTEQFL.

This clonotype was seen ten or more times. Sequence at one end of the junction differs from germline and may be a read error. The chain links TRBV6-2 or TRBV6-3 to TRBJ2-2; 7 bases are a match to TRBD2. This CDR3 has 16 residues. The germline CDR1 and CDR2 sequences are MNHEY and SVGEGT. The CDR3 region is CASSYEGGTNTGGLFF. The CDR3 DNA reads as TGTGCCAGCAGTTACGAGGGAGGGACGAACACCGGGGGGCTGTTTTTT.

In this sample, this clonotype turned up many times. This chain uses TRBV24-1 with TRBJ2-1; 10 bases fit TRBD1. The CDR3 sequence is 16 residues long. Germline CDR1 KGHDR, CDR2 SFDVKD. Trimming took 2 bases from V and 7 from J; bases not matched to a gene: 7. In nucleotides, the CDR3 is TGTGCCACCAGTGATTCCGGGACAGGGGTTGGGAATGAGCAGTTCTTC. This codes for CATSDSGTGVGNEQFF.

This clonotype came up many times. The chain carries TRBV12-3 or TRBV12-4 and TRBJ2-5; 8 nucleotides align to TRBD2. The CDR3 runs to 14 residues. Trimming at V came to 0 bases and at J to 4 bases, leaving 1 base not matched to a gene. In DNA form, the CDR3 reads TGTGCCAGCAGTTTAGCGCTAGCGGGAGAGACCCAGTACTTC. It yields the protein CASSLALAGETQYF.

The V gene is TRBV6-1, the J gene TRBJ1-4, with D possibly being TRBD1 (5 bases). The germline V and J ends were trimmed by 3 bases and 6 bases, with 14 bases remaining between them. This CDR3 contains 15 residues. CDR1 is MNHNS and CDR2 is SASEGT in the germline V gene. CDR3 amino acids: CASSDHRRRDEKLFF. The CDR3 nucleotides read TGTGCCAGCAGTGACCACAGGAGGCGGGATGAAAAACTGTTTTTT.